The 3 T cell receptor beta chains in this list originate from one sample, sequenced in a study of human T cells and chemical hapten exposure (dated by TCRdb to the early 2020s). What this sample's time point label stands for: pre-sensitization, week 0. The treatment or condition label, as the study defines it: therapeutic diphenylcyclopropenone sensitization with weekly scalp DPC. Library preparation employed RACE. Sequenced using a NextSeq 500. TCRdb applied fastp at Q25 and MiXCR to the public reads, then kept only in-frame beta chains. When rows share a CDR3 protein, they turn into one entry using the most common DNA and genes. This sample gives more than 300,000 distinct CDR3 sequences in total; 5% to 6.5% of them show up just once. The top ten clones comprise approximately 8.2% of the sample. This specimen consisted of whole blood, obtained in connection with sensitization to the hapten diphenylcyclopropenone (DPC). Receptors were obtained from a woman younger than 35 with alopecia areata. Some clones in this sample may be carry-over from other donors' samples.

This clonotype was recorded many times. Here the CDR3 reads CASSQLGLAVGFGELFF. The CDR3 DNA follows: TGTGCCAGCAGCCAATTAGGACTAGCGGTGGGTTTCGGGGAGCTGTTTTTT. V gene TRBV4-2 combines with J gene TRBJ2-2; 10 positions agree with TRBD2. Germline CDR1 is LGHNA and CDR2 is YNFKEQ. The CDR3 is 17 amino acids. Trimming cost V 2 bases and J 7 bases; bases outside gene matches: 10.

This clonotype was counted once. The junction shows a germline mismatch at one end, possibly a read error. This chain connects TRBV5-6 to TRBJ1-1, with a tentative D call TRBD1 (6 bases). The CDR3 is 13 amino acids. CDR1 and CDR2 from the germline V gene are SGHDT and YYEEEE. CDR3 sequence: CASSRRGGTDAFF. The CDR3 nucleotides are TGTGCCAGCAGCCGGAGGGGGGGCACTGATGCTTTCTTT.

The table lists this clonotype with a few counts. The chain carries TRBV27 and TRBJ2-4; D is possibly TRBD1 (5 bases). Trimming stripped 4 bases from V and 0 bases from J, with 10 bases between. CDR3 length: 15 residues. Germline CDR1 MNHEY, CDR2 SMNVEV (reference sequence). CDR3 residues: CASSSRQIAKNIQYF. In DNA form, the CDR3 reads TGTGCCAGCAGTTCCAGACAGATAGCCAAAAACATTCAGTACTTC.